This T cell receptor beta chain was recorded in a study of shared clonotypes between healthy human individuals. At the level of the study: CD8 memory received one plate per donor, CD8 naive two, CD4 memory three and CD4 naive three. General observations from the study: Sharing across a few donors was seen in around 5.1% of naive CD4 clonotypes. Compared with memory subsets, naive subsets generally had larger estimated richness.

CD45RO-negative cells were positively selected for CCR7, leaving out terminally differentiated effector memory CD45RA+ cells. V was pared by 2 bases and J by 5 bases, with 8 bases of the junction left unmatched. This CDR3 contains 16 residues. Germline V gene lookup returns CDR1 MGHDK and CDR2 SYGVNS. Remarks on this clone: Antigen: not known.

TCRdb's copy holds only in-frame clones and misses some; the assay was immunoSEQ multiplex PCR. The profile shows around 620,000 clones, approximately 95% of them singletons. The specimen was naive CD8+ T cells sorted from blood. The receptor was isolated from a woman aged 25 to 39 in good health. The chain is built from TRBV25-1 and TRBJ2-1; 8 nucleotides agree with TRBD1. The chain's CDR3 is CASSERQGAYHNEQFF. In DNA, the CDR3 is TGTGCCAGCAGTGAACGGCAGGGGGCTTATCACAATGAGCAGTTCTTC.